This T cell receptor (beta chain) was observed in a study of T cell responses to AZD1222 COVID-19 vaccine. The assay was immunoSEQ multiplex PCR, and TCRdb's table has in-frame clones only and misses some. The sample gives 130,000 or so clones, about nine tenths of which show up once; about 1.9% is in the top ten. CDR1 is SGHRS and CDR2 is YFSETQ in the germline V gene. This CDR3 region has 14 residues. With 4 bases removed from V and 3 bases from J, the gap between germline ends came to 10 bases. The chain has TRBV5-1 and TRBJ1-4; D is uncertain. Specimen: peripheral blood, collected 28 days after the second AZD1222 dose. The clonotype was recovered from an adult who received the AZD1222 COVID-19 vaccine. The CDR3 coding sequence is TGCGCCAGCAGCCTCGGAGCTGCTAATGAAAAACTGTTTTTT. This sequence encodes CASSLGAANEKLFF.